This T cell receptor (beta chain) stems from a study of T cell changes during pregnancy in multiple sclerosis. Assay used: immunoSEQ multiplex PCR; TCRdb lists only in-frame clones, some missing. The sample shows roughly 100,000 clones, almost 95% of them seen only once. Unmatched junction bases numbered 8, after V lost 0 bases and J lost 4 bases. There are 16 residues in the CDR3. CDR1 is SGDLS and CDR2 is YYNGEE in the germline V gene. This receptor was taken from a female donor with multiple sclerosis, enrolled in a pregnancy study. The V call is TRBV9, the J call TRBJ2-7, with 9 bases matching TRBD2. Sequenced material: peripheral blood, taken after pregnancy. The CDR3 loop reads CASSVGLAGNLYEQYF. CDR3 nucleotides: TGTGCCAGCAGCGTAGGGCTAGCGGGAAATCTGTACGAGCAGTACTTC.